A single TCR beta chain is shown here with its context. The data were obtained in a study of blood T cell repertoires in COVID-19. The repertoire was sequenced with immunoSEQ multiplex PCR; TCRdb's copy has only in-frame clones and lacks some. There are over 150,000 clones in the sample; roughly 93% occur only once, and roughly 2% lies in the top ten. The clonotype comes from a man aged 18 to 30 with acute or convalescent COVID-19. Sequenced input: peripheral blood.

In nucleotides, the CDR3 is TGCGCCAGCAGCTTGACAGGGTTGGAGACCCAGTACTTC. Protein: CASSLTGLETQYF. The V gene is TRBV5-1, the J gene TRBJ2-5; D is possibly TRBD1 (6 bases). CDR1 and CDR2 (germline): SGHRS, YFSETQ. V was cut by 1 base and J by 5 bases, with 9 bases left in between. CDR3 length: 13 residues. Supplemented by reference TRBV5-1 and TRBJ2-5, the full variable domain reads KAGVTQTPRYLIKTRGQQVTLSCSPISGHRSVSWYQQTPGQGLQFLFEYFSETQRNKGNFPGRFSGRQFSNSRSEMNVSTLELGDSALYLCASSLTGLETQYFGPGTRLLVL.